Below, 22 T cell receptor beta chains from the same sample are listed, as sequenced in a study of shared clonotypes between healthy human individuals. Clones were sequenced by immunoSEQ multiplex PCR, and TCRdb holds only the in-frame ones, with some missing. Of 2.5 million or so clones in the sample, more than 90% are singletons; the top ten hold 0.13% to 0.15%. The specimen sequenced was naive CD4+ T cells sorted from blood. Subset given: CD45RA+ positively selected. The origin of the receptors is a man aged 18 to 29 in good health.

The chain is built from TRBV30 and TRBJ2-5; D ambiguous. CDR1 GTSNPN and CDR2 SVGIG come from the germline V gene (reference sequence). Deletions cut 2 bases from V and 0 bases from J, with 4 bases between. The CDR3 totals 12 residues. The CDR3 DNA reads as TGTGCCTGGAGTAGAAACCAAGAGACCCAGTACTTC. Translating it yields CAWSRNQETQYF.

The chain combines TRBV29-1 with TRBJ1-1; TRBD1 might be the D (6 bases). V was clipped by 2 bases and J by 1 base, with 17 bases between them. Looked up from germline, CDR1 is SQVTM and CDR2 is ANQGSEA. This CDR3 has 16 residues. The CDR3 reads CSVERWGREENTEAFF. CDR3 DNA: TGCAGCGTTGAACGCTGGGGGCGGGAGGAGAACACTGAAGCTTTCTTT.

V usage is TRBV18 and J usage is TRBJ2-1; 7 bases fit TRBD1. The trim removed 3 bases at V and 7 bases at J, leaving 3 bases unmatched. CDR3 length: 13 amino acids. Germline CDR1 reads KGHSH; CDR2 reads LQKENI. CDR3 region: CASSPQGENEQFF. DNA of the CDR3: TGTGCCAGCTCACCTCAGGGGGAGAATGAGCAGTTCTTC.

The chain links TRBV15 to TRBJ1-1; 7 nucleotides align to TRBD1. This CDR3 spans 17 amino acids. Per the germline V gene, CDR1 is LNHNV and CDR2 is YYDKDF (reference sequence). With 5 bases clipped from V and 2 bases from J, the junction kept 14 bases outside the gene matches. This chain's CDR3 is CATSLEIIYRGNTEAFF. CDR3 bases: TGTGCCACCAGCCTAGAAATAATCTACAGGGGAAACACTGAAGCTTTCTTT.

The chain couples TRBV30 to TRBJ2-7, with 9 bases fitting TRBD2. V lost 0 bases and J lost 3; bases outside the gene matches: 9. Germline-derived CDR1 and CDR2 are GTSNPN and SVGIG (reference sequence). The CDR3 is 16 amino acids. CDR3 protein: CAWSVFRLAANYEQYF. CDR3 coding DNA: TGTGCCTGGAGTGTATTCAGACTAGCGGCGAACTACGAGCAGTACTTC.

The CDR3, as DNA: TGTGCCAGTAGTATTAAGATACAACCCCTCTACGAGCAGTACTTC. Translation gives CASSIKIQPLYEQYF. The chain couples TRBV19 to TRBJ2-7; no clear D. The V gene lost 3 bases and the J gene lost 3 bases, with 15 bases spanning the gap. Germline V gene data show CDR1 as LNHDA and CDR2 as SQIVND (reference sequence). The CDR3 covers 15 residues.

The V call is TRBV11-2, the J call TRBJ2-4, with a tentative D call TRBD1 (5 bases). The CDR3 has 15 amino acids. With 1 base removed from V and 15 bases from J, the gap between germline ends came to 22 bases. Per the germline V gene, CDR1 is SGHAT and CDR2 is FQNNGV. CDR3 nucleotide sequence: TGTGCCAGCAGCTTAGTTCAGGGCGACTGGCGTACGCGGTACTTC. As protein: CASSLVQGDWRTRYF.

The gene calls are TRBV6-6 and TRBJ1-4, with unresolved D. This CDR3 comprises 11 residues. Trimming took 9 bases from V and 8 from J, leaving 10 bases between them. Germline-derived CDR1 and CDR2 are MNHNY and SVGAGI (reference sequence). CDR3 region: CASYSAEKLFF. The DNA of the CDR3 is TGTGCCAGTTACTCAGCGGAAAAACTGTTTTTT.

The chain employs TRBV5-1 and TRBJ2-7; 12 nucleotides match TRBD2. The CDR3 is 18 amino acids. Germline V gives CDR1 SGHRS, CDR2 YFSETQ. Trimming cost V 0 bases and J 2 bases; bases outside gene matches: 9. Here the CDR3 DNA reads TGCGCCAGCAGCTTGGTAGGTTCTAGCGGGAGGGACCCCTACGAGCAGTACTTC. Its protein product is CASSLVGSSGRDPYEQYF.

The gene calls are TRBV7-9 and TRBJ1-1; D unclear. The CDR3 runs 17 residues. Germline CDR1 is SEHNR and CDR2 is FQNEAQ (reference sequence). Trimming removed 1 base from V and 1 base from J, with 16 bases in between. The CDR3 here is CASSLVKLDTTNTEAFF. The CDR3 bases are TGTGCCAGCAGCTTAGTGAAATTAGACACCACGAACACTGAAGCTTTCTTT.

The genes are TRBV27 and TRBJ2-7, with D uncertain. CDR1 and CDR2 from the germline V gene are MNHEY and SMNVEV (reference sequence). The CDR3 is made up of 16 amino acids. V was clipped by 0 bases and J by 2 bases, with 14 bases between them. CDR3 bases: TGTGCCAGCAGTTTATCTCTCTTGGACGGAGCCTACGAGCAGTACTTC. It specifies CASSLSLLDGAYEQYF.

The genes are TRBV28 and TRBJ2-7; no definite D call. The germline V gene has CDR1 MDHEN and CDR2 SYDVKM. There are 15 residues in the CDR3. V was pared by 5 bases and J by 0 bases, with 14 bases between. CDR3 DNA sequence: TGTGCCAGCAGTACGTTTCTGGGTTTCTCCTACGAGCAGTACTTC. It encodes CASSTFLGFSYEQYF.

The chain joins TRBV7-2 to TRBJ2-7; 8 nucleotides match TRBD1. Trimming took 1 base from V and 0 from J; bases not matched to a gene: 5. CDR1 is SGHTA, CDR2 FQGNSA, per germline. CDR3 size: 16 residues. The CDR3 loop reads CASSLVTGGSSYEQYF. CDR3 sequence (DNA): TGTGCCAGCAGCTTAGTCACAGGGGGGAGCTCCTACGAGCAGTACTTC. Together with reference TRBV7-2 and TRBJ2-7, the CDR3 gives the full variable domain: GAGVSQSPSNKVTEKGKDVELRCDPISGHTALYWYRQSLGQGLEFLIYFQGNSAPDKSGLPSDRFSAERTGGSVSTLTIQRTQQEDSAVYLCASSLVTGGSSYEQYFGPGTRLTVT.

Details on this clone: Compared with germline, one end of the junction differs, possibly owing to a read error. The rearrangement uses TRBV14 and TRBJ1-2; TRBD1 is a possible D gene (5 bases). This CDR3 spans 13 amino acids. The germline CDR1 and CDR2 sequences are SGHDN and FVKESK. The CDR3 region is CASSQDLQGPYAF. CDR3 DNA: TGTGCCAGCAGCCAAGATCTCCAGGGCCCTTACGCCTTC.

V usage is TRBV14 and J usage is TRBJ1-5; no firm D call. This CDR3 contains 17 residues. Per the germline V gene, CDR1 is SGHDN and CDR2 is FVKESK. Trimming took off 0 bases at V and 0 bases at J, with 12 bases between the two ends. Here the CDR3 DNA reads TGTGCCAGCAGCCAAGACAGGCGGGTTTCTAGCAATCAGCCCCAGCATTTT. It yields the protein CASSQDRRVSSNQPQHF.

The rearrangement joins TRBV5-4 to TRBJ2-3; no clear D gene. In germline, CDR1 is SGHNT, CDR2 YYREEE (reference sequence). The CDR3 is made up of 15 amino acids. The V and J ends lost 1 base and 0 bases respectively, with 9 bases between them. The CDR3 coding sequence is TGTGCCAGCAGCTTGTCTGGGTCCAGCACAGATACGCAGTATTTT. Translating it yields CASSLSGSSTDTQYF.

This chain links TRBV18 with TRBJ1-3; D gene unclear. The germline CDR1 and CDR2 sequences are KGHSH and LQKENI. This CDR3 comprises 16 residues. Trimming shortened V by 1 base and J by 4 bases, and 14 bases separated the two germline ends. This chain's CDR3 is CASSPLFGSRGNTIYF. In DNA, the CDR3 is TGTGCCAGCTCACCACTTTTCGGCAGTCGAGGAAACACCATATATTTT.

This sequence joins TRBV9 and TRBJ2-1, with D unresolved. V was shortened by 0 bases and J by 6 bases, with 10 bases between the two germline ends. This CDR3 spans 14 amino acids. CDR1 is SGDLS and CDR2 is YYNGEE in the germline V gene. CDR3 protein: CASSVEAWSNEQFF. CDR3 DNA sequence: TGTGCCAGCAGCGTAGAGGCTTGGAGCAATGAGCAGTTCTTC.

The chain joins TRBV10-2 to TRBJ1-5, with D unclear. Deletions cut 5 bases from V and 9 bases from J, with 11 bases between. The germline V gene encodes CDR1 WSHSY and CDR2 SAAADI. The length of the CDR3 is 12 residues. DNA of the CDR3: TGCGCCAGCAGTTGGGAGGTTGGGCCCCAGCATTTT. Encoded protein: CASSWEVGPQHF.

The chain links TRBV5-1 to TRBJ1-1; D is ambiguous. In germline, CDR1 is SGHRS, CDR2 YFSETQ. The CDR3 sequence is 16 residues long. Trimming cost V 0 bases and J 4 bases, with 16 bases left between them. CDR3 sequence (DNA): TGCGCCAGCAGCTTGGCCGCCAAGGTGTGGGGCACTGAAGCTTTCTTT. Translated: CASSLAAKVWGTEAFF.

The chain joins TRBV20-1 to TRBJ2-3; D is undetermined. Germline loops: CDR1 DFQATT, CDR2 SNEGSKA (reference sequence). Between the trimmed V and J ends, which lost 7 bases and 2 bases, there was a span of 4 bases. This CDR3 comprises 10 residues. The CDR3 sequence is CSVSTDTQYF. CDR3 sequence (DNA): TGCAGTGTTTCCACAGATACGCAGTATTTT.

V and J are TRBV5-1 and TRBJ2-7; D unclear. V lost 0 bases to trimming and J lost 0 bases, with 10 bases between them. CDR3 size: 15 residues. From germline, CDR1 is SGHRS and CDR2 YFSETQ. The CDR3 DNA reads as TGCGCCAGCAGCTTGGAGGGCGTGAGCTCCTACGAGCAGTACTTC. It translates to CASSLEGVSSYEQYF.